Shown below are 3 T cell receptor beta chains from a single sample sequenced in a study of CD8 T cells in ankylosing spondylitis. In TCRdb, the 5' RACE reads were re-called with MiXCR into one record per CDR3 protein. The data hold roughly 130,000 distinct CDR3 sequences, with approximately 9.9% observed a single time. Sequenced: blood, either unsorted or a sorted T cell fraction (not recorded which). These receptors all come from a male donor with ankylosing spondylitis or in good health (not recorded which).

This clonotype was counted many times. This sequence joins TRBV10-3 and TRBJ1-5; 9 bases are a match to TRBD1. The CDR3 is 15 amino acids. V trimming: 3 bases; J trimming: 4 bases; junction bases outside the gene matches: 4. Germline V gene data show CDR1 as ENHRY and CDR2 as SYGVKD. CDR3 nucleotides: TGTGCCATCAGTGACCAAGGGACAGGGAATCAGCCCCAGCATTTT. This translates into CAISDQGTGNQPQHF.

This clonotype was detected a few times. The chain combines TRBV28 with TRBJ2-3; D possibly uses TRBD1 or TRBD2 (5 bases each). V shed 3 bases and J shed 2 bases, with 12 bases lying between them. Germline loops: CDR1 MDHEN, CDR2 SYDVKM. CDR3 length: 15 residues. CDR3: CASSLGRVNTDTQYF. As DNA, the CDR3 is TGTGCCAGCAGTTTGGGGCGGGTCAACACAGATACGCAGTATTTT.

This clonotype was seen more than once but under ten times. CDR3 in amino acids: CASSYGQIYQPQHF. Here the CDR3 DNA reads TGTGCCAGCAGTTACGGTCAGATTTATCAGCCCCAGCATTTT. The rearrangement joins TRBV6-2 or TRBV6-3 to TRBJ1-5; D uncertain. Germline loops: CDR1 MNHEY, CDR2 SVGEGT. V lost 2 bases and J 5 bases, leaving 10 bases between the germline ends. This CDR3 is 14 amino acids long.